This T cell receptor (beta chain) was captured in a study of blood T cell repertoires in COVID-19. Background on the study: Collection of acute and convalescent COVID-19 samples took place in the United States, Italy and Spain.

In the original workflow: Reference gene primer amplification in the assay estimated nucleated cell counts. Here immunoSEQ multiplex PCR was the method, and the copy in TCRdb shows in-frame clones only, minus some. Clonal size and the V and J genes are those of that table, whereas D and trimming came from the DNA. Altogether around 300,000 clones are present, around 88% being singletons, with the ten largest covering 1.6%. Germline V gene data show CDR1 as SGHVS and CDR2 as FNYEAQ. This CDR3 has 15 residues. The V end was cut by 1 base, the J end by 0 bases, with 9 bases between. Sequencing input: peripheral blood. This clonotype was obtained from a young woman with COVID-19, enrolled during active disease. The gene calls are TRBV7-6 and TRBJ1-1, with D uncertain. CDR3 sequence: CASSLGQAVNTEAFF. The CDR3 bases are TGTGCCAGCAGCTTAGGTCAGGCCGTGAACACTGAAGCTTTCTTT.